Reported below is one T cell receptor (beta chain). The sample originates from a study of cytomegalovirus exposure and HLA in healthy donors. The PCR made use of 60 Vbeta and 13 Jbeta primers. The repertoire was sequenced with immunoSEQ multiplex PCR; TCRdb's copy has only in-frame clones and lacks some. The sample holds approximately 100,000 clones, 74% seen once. The CDR3 contains 16 residues. Losses at the gene ends were 6 bases for V and 1 base for J; bases not matched to a gene: 8. From germline, CDR1 is MDHEN and CDR2 SYDVKM. The TCR originated in a man aged 50 or older in good health and CMV-seropositive. The gene calls are TRBV28 and TRBJ2-5; the match to TRBD2 covers 10 bases. Source material: PBMCs. This CDR3 reads CASSPPSGGLQETQYF. CDR3 DNA: TGTGCCAGCAGCCCCCCTAGCGGGGGCCTCCAAGAGACCCAGTACTTC.